The source of this T cell receptor beta chain is a study of Ad26.COV2.S vaccination and SARS-CoV-2 variants. Study results and caveats: Higher spike-specific TCR breadth was found in vaccine recipients than in placebo recipients. Reported post-vaccination CD8+ and CD4+ T cell responses to spike showed substantial breadth.

Using immunoSEQ multiplex PCR, the repertoire was profiled, and TCRdb retains in-frame clones only, with some absent. The sample lists about 250,000 clones, over 75% occurring once. For this clone: Antigen unknown.

Treatment defined: about 20 received Ad26.COV2.S at low or high dose, single or two shots; about five received placebo; per-sample allocation not given. Day 63 following the first vaccine or placebo injection was when the samples were taken. Trimming took 4 bases from V and 2 from J, leaving 13 bases between them. The CDR3 runs 15 residues. This sequence was found in a person between 18 and 65 years old who received the Ad26.COV2.S COVID-19 vaccine or a placebo. The source was peripheral blood, collected in a trial of Ad26.COV2.S vaccine versus placebo. The V call is TRBV23-1, the J call TRBJ2-3; possible D gene TRBD2, 6 bases. TRBV23-1 is labeled an ORF, and its function is uncertain. DNA for the CDR3: TGCGCCAGCAGTCTTGGGGACTCGCACACAGATACGCAGTATTTT. Amino acids: CASSLGDSHTDTQYF.